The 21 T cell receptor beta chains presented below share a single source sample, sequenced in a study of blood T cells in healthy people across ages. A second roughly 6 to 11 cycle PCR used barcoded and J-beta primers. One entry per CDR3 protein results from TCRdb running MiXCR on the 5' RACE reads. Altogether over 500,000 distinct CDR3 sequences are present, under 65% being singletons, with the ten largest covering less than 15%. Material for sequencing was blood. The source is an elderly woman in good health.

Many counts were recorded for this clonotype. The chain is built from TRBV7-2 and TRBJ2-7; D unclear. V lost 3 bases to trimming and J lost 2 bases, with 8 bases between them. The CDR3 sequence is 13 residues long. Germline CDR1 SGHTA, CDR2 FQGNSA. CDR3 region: CASSLGPPYEQYF. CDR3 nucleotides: TGTGCCAGCAGCTTGGGTCCCCCCTACGAGCAGTACTTC. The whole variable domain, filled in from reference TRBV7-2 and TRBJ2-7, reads GAGVSQSPSNKVTEKGKDVELRCDPISGHTALYWYRQSLGQGLEFLIYFQGNSAPDKSGLPSDRFSAERTGGSVSTLTIQRTQQEDSAVYLCASSLGPPYEQYFGPGTRLTVT.

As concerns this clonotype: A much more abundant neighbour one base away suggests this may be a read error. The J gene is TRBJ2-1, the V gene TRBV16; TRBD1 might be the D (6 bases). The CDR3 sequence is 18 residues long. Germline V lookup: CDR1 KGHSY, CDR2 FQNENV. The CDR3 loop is CASSPFQGKGVRNNGQFF. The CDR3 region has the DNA TGTGCCAGCAGCCCCTTCCAGGGAAAGGGGGTCCGTAACAATGGGCAGTTCTTC.

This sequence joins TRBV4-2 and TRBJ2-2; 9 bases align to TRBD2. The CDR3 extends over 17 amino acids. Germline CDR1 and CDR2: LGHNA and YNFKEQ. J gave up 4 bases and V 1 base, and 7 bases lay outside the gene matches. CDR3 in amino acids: CASSQVPSGMSTGELFF. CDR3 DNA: TGTGCCAGCAGCCAAGTCCCTAGCGGGATGAGCACCGGGGAGCTGTTTTTT.

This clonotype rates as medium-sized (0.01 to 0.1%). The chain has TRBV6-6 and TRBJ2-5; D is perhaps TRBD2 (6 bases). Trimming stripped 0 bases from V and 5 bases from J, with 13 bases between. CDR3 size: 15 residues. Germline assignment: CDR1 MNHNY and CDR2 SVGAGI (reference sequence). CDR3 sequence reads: CASSYSEGGTETQYF. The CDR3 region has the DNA TGTGCCAGCAGTTACTCAGAGGGCGGGACGGAGACCCAGTACTTC.

CDR3 amino acids: CASKFRNTIGELFF. CDR3 DNA: TGTGCCAGCAAATTCCGCAACACAATCGGGGAGCTGTTTTTT. The gene calls are TRBV6-2 or TRBV6-3 and TRBJ2-2; unclear D gene. From germline, CDR1 is MNHEY and CDR2 SVGEGT. This CDR3 is 14 amino acids long. Between the trimmed V and J ends, which lost 7 bases and 7 bases, there was a span of 16 bases.

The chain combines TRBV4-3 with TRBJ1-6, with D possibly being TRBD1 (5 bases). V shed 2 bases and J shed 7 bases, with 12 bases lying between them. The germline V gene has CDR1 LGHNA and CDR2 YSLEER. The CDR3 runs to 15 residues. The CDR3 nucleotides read TGCGCCAGCAGCCAACTTGGGCGGGGGAATTCACCCCTCCACTTT. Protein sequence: CASSQLGRGNSPLHF.

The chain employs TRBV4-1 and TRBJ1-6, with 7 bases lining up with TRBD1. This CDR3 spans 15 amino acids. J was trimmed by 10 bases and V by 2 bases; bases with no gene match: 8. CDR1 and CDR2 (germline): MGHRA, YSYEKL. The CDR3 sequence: CASSQRGQGGSPLHF. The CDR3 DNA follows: TGCGCCAGCAGCCAAAGGGGGCAGGGCGGATCACCCCTCCACTTT.

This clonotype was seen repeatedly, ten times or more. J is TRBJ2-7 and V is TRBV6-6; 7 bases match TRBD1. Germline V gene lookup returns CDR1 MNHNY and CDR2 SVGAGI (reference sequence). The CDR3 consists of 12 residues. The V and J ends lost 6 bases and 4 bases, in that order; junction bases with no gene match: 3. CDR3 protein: CASRKQGYEQYF. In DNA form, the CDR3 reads TGTGCCAGCAGAAAACAGGGGTACGAGCAGTACTTC.

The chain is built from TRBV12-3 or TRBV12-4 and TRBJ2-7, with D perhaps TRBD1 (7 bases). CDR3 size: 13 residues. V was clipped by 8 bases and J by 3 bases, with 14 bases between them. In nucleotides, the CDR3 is TGTGCCAGCGGCGGGACAGTTAACTACGAGCAGTACTTC. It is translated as CASGGTVNYEQYF.

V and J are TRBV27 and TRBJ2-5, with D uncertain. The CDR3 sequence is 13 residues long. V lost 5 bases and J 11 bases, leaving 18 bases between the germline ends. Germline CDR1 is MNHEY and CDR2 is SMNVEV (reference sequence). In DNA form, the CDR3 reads TGTGCCAGCAGTATAAGCCACCGTAATGAGCAGTACTTC. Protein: CASSISHRNEQYF.

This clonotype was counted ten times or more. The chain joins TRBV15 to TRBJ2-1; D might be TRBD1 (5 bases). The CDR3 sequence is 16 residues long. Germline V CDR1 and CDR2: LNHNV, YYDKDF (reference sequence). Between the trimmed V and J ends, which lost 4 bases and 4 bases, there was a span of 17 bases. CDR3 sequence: CATSMKGQRHYNEQFF. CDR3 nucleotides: TGTGCCACCAGCATGAAGGGGCAGAGACATTACAATGAGCAGTTCTTC. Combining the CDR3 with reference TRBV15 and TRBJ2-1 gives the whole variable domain DAMVIQNPRYQVTQFGKPVTLSCSQTLNHNVMYWYQQKSSQAPKLLFHYYDKDFNNEADTPDNFQSRRPNTSFCFLDIRSPGLGDTAMYLCATSMKGQRHYNEQFFGPGTRLTVL.

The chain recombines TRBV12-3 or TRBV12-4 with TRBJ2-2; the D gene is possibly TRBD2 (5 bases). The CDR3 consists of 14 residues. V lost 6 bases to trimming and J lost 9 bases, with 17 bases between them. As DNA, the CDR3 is TGTGCCAGCAGAGTCGGGGAGAATAATTGGGAGCTGTTTTTT. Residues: CASRVGENNWELFF.

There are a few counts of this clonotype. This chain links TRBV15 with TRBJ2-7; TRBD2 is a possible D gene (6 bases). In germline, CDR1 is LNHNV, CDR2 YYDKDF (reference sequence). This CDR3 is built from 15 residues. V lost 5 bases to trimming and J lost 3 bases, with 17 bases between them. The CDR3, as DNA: TGTGCCACCAGCCCGGGGGTGGGGGACGTCTACGAGCAGTACTTC. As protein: CATSPGVGDVYEQYF.

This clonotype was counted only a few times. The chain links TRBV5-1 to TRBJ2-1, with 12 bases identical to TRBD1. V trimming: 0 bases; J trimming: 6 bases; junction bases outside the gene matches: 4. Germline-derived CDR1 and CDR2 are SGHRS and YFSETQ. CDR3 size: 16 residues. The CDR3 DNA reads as TGCGCCAGCAGCTTGGGGGGACAGGGGGCTTTCAATGAGCAGTTCTTC. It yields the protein CASSLGGQGAFNEQFF.

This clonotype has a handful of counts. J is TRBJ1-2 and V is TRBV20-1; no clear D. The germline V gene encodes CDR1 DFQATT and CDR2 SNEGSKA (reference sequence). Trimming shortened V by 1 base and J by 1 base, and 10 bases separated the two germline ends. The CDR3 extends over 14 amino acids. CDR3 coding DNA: TGCAGTGCTAGAGGGTTTCCTATTAACTATGGCTACACCTTC. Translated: CSARGFPINYGYTF.

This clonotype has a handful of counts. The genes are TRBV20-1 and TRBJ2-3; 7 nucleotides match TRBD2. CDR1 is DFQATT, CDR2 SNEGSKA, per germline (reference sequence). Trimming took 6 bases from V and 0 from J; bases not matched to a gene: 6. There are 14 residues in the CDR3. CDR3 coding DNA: TGCAGTGCCGCGGGAGCTGCTAGCACAGATACGCAGTATTTT. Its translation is CSAAGAASTDTQYF.

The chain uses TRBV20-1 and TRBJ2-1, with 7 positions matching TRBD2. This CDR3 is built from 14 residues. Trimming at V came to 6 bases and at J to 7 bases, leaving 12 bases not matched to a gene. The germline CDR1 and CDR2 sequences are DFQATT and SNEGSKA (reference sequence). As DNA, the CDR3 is TGCAGTGCCACACTAGCGATTCTAGGGAATGAGCAGTTCTTC. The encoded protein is CSATLAILGNEQFF.

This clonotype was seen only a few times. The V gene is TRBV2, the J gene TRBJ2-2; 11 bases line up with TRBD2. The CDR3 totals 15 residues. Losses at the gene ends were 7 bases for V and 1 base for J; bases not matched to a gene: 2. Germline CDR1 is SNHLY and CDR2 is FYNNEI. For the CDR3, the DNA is TGTGCCAGCAAAACTAGCGGGGGGAACACCGGGGAGCTGTTTTTT. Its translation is CASKTSGGNTGELFF.

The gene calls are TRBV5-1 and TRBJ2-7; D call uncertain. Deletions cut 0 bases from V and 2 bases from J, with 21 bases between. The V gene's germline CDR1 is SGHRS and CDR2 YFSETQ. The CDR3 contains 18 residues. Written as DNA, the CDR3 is TGCGCCAGCAGCTTGGCCGTGGCAGGAGCTAATCCAACCTACGAGCAGTACTTC. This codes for CASSLAVAGANPTYEQYF.

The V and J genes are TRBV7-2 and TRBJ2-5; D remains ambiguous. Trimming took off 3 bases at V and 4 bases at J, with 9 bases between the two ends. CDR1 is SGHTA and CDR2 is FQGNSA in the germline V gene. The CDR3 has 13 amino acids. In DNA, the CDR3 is TGTGCCAGCAGCTTCGGGTTTGGAGAGACCCAGTACTTC. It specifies CASSFGFGETQYF.

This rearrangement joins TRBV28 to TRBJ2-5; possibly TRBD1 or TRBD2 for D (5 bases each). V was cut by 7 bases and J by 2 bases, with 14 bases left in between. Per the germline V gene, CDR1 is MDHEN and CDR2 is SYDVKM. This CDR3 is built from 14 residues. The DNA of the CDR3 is TGTGCCAGCAACGCAGCTGGGGGACAAGAGACCCAGTACTTC. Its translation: CASNAAGGQETQYF.